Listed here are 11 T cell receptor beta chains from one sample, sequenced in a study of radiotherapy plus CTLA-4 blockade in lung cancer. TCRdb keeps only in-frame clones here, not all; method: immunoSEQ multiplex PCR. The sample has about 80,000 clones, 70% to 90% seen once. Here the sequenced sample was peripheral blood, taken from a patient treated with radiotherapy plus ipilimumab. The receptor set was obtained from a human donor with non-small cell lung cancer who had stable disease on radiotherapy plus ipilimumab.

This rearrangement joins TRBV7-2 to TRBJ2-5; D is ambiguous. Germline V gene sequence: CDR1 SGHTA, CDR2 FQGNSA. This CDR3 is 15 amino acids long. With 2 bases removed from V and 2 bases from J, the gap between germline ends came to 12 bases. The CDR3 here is CASSLRISPQETQYF. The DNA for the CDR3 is TGTGCCAGCAGCTTAAGAATATCCCCGCAAGAGACCCAGTACTTC.

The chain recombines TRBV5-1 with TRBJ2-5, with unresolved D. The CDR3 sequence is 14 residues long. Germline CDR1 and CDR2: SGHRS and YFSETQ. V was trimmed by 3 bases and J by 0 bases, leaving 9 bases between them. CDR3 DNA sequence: TGCGCCAGCAGCTATGGAGTTTACCAAGAGACCCAGTACTTC. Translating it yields CASSYGVYQETQYF.

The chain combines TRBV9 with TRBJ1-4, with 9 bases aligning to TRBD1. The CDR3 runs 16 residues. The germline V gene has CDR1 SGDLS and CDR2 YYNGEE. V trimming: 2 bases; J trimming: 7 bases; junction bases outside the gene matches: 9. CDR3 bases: TGTGCCAGCAGCGTTACCGGGACAGGGAGGGCTGAAAAACTGTTTTTT. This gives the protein CASSVTGTGRAEKLFF.

The CDR3 is CASSFSGTLRTDTQYF. CDR3 sequence (DNA): TGTGCCAGCAGCTTTAGCGGGACACTTCGCACAGATACGCAGTATTTT. The chain combines TRBV7-3 with TRBJ2-3, with 8 bases matching TRBD2. From germline, CDR1 is SGHTA and CDR2 FQGTGA. The CDR3 contains 16 residues. The J segment lost 1 base and the V segment lost 3 bases, leaving 6 bases of the junction unmatched.

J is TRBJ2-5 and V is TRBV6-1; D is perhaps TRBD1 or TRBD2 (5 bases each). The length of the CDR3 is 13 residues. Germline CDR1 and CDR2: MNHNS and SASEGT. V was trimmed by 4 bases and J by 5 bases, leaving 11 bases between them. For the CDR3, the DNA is TGTGCCAGCAGTGTGGATTGGGGGGAGACCCAGTACTTC. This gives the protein CASSVDWGETQYF.

In DNA, the CDR3 is TGCGCCAGCAGCCAAGGTGTTGCTGGTACAGAGACCCAGTACTTC. Its translation is CASSQGVAGTETQYF. The chain joins TRBV4-1 to TRBJ2-5; no definite D call. The CDR3 has 15 amino acids. In germline, CDR1 is MGHRA, CDR2 YSYEKL. Trimming took 1 base from V and 4 from J, leaving 13 bases between them.

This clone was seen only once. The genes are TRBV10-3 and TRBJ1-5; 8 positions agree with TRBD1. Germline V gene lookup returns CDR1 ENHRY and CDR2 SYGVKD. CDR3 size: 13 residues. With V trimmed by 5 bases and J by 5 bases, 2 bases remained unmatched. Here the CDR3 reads CAISTGGYQPQHF. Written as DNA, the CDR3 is TGTGCCATCAGTACAGGGGGGTATCAGCCCCAGCATTTT.

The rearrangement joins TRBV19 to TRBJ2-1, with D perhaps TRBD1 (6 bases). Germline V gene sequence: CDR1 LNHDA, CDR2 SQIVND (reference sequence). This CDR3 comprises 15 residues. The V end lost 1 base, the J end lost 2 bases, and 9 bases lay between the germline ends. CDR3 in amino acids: CASSIAGETYNEQFF. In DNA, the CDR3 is TGTGCCAGTAGTATAGCAGGGGAGACCTACAATGAGCAGTTCTTC.

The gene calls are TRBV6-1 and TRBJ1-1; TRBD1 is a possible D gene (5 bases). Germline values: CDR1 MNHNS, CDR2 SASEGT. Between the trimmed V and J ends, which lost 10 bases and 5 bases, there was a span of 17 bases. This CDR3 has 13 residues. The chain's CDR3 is CATVRGWGTEAFF. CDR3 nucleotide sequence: TGTGCCACCGTGAGGGGCTGGGGAACTGAAGCTTTCTTT.

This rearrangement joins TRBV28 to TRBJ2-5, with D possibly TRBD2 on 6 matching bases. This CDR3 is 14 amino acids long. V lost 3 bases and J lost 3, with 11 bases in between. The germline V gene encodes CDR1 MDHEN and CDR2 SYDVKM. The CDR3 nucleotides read TGTGCCAGCAGTTTGGGGGGTGGGAAAGAGACCCAGTACTTC. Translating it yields CASSLGGGKETQYF.

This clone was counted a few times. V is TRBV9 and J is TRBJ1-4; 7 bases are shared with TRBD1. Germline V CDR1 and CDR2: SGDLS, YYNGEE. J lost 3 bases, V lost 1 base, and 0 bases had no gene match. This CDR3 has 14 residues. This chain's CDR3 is CASSVQGANEKLFF. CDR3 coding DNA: TGTGCCAGCAGCGTACAGGGGGCTAATGAAAAACTGTTTTTT. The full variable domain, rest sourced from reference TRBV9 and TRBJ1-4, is DSGVTQTPKHLITATGQRVTLRCSPRSGDLSVYWYQQSLDQGLQFLIQYYNGEERAKGNILERFSAQQFPDLHSELNLSSLELGDSALYFCASSVQGANEKLFFGSGTQLSVL.